The present entry profiles one TCR beta chain with its context. Its antigen remains unknown. The data belong to a study of immune cell composition in non-small cell lung cancer. Notes on the study in general: Adenocarcinomas with higher top tumour-associated clone frequency had more reactive TILs.

The V gene lost 0 bases and the J gene lost 6 bases, with 6 bases spanning the gap. Germline CDR1 reads LGHNA; CDR2 reads YNFKEQ. This CDR3 has 13 amino acids. The normal lung sample lay at least 3 cm, and maximally far, from the tumour. Data came from immunoSEQ multiplex PCR; TCRdb stores just in-frame clones and leaves some out. The sample holds about 3,500 clones, 65% to 80% seen once. The sample comprised non-adjacent lung tissue. The clonotype originates from a human donor with non-small cell lung cancer. The chain combines TRBV4-2 with TRBJ2-1, with unresolved D. In nucleotides, the CDR3 is TGTGCCAGCAGCCAAGATTTCCTCAATGAGCAGTTCTTC. Protein: CASSQDFLNEQFF.